This T cell receptor (beta chain) was identified in a study of T-cell reconstitution after alpha-beta-depleted transplantation in children. Broader study findings: Once a year had passed after transplant, T-cell counts and diversity came mostly from newly produced T cells. It was surviving recipient T cells and thymic progenitors that gave some patients high TCRbeta diversity at day 60. Several hundred expanded graft clones reportedly supplied alpha-beta T cells about two months after transplant.

CDR1 is SQVTM, CDR2 ANQGSEA, per germline. This CDR3 has 13 residues. The germline V and J ends were trimmed by 4 bases and 9 bases, with 17 bases remaining between them. This clonotype was seen repeatedly, ten times or more. Its antigen remains unidentified. Unique molecular identifiers were incorporated into the prepared TCRbeta library. In TCRdb, the PCR reads were re-called with MiXCR into one record per CDR3 protein. This table has hundreds of thousands of distinct CDR3 sequences, 10% to 15% appearing once. The receptor was isolated from a male patient between 5 and 17 years old who had a stem cell transplant for acute myeloid leukemia, so the T cells may come from the graft donor. The rearrangement joins TRBV29-1 to TRBJ2-3; D may correspond to TRBD1 or TRBD2 (5 bases each). The sample in question was PBMCs, mostly from graft donor cells, obtained 360 days after TCRalphabeta/CD19-depleted stem cell transplant. The CDR3 loop reads CSVVRGPEETQYF. The CDR3, as DNA: TGCAGCGTTGTTAGGGGACCTGAAGAAACGCAGTATTTT.